The 24 T cell receptor beta chains reported below all come from one sample, sequenced in a study of PD-1 blockade in classical Hodgkin lymphoma. The method was immunoSEQ multiplex PCR; TCRdb's version includes in-frame clones alone and lacks a portion of them. The data show approximately 39,000 clones, 77% seen once. Time point indicated: cycle 4 day 1 (C4D1), after more than five weeks of nivolumab. Relapses following autologous stem cell transplantation were seen in all patients, with brentuximab vedotin exposure varying. This specimen was peripheral blood mononuclear cells (PBMCs), taken before the fourth cycle of nivolumab. The receptors derive from a human donor with classical Hodgkin lymphoma.

This clone was counted once. J is TRBJ2-3 and V is TRBV4-1; 7 nucleotides match TRBD1. The V gene's germline CDR1 is MGHRA and CDR2 YSYEKL. This CDR3 region has 14 residues. V gave up 8 bases and J gave up 5 bases; unmatched junction bases: 10. This CDR3 is CASGTTGSVDTQYF. CDR3 bases: TGCGCCAGCGGGACGACAGGGTCGGTAGATACGCAGTATTTT.

The rearrangement links TRBV7-9 to TRBJ2-2, with 8 positions matching TRBD2. The CDR3 length is 15 residues. Germline V gene data show CDR1 as SEHNR and CDR2 as FQNEAQ (reference sequence). With 5 bases clipped from V and 2 bases from J, the junction kept 4 bases outside the gene matches. The CDR3 nucleotides are TGTGCCAGCAGCCCGACTAGCGCTAACACCGGGGAGCTGTTTTTT. Its translation is CASSPTSANTGELFF.

The CDR3 sequence is CASSYGGDSPLHF. CDR3 nucleotide sequence: TGTGCCAGCAGTTACGGGGGTGATTCACCCCTCCACTTT. The V and J genes are TRBV6-5 and TRBJ1-6; possibly TRBD1 for D (5 bases). This CDR3 spans 13 amino acids. The V and J ends lost 2 bases and 8 bases respectively, with 7 bases between them. CDR1 and CDR2 (germline): MNHEY, SVGAGI.

The chain uses TRBV10-3 and TRBJ2-5; 8 bases map to TRBD2. The V gene's germline CDR1 is ENHRY and CDR2 SYGVKD. The CDR3 length is 13 residues. Losses at the gene ends were 6 bases for V and 5 bases for J; bases not matched to a gene: 5. CDR3: CAIRVGLEETQYF. Written as DNA, the CDR3 is TGTGCCATCAGAGTGGGACTAGAGGAGACCCAGTACTTC.

The chain links TRBV6-5 to TRBJ1-2; a possible D gene is TRBD1 (5 bases). V was pared by 3 bases and J by 1 base, with 12 bases between. CDR1 and CDR2 from the germline V gene are MNHEY and SVGAGI. The CDR3 length is 15 residues. In DNA form, the CDR3 reads TGTGCCAGCAGTTATGTAGCAGGGTTTAACTATGGCTACACCTTC. Amino acid sequence: CASSYVAGFNYGYTF.

The chain links TRBV6-6 to TRBJ1-1, with D perhaps matching TRBD1 (6 bases). The V gene lost 7 bases and the J gene lost 6 bases, with 15 bases spanning the gap. This CDR3 region has 13 residues. Germline V lookup: CDR1 MNHNY, CDR2 SVGAGI (reference sequence). The CDR3 region has the DNA TGTGCCAGCAACAGGGATGGGGTCTCTGAAGCTTTCTTT. Its protein is CASNRDGVSEAFF.

The chain is built from TRBV5-4 and TRBJ1-5, with 9 bases fitting TRBD1. CDR1 and CDR2 (germline): SGHNT, YYREEE (reference sequence). The CDR3 runs 15 residues. The V gene end was trimmed by 4 bases and the J gene end by 3 bases; junction bases not matched to a gene: 5. The CDR3, as DNA: TGTGCCAGCAGCGCCGGGACAGGGTCCAATCAGCCCCAGCATTTT. It translates to CASSAGTGSNQPQHF.

The J gene is TRBJ1-2, the V gene TRBV5-1; D is perhaps TRBD1 (6 bases). This CDR3 contains 16 residues. Deletions cut 3 bases from V and 7 bases from J, with 22 bases between. Germline V gene sequence: CDR1 SGHRS, CDR2 YFSETQ. CDR3 DNA sequence: TGCGCCAGCAGCTCGACCCACACAAGAATAGGGGGTGGCTACACCTTC. It is translated as CASSSTHTRIGGGYTF.

V gene TRBV7-2 combines with J gene TRBJ2-5; D unclear. CDR1 is SGHTA and CDR2 is FQGNSA in the germline V gene. There are 14 residues in the CDR3. Trimming stripped 8 bases from V and 0 bases from J, with 13 bases between. Here the CDR3 reads CASFSGPNQETQYF. As DNA, the CDR3 is TGTGCCAGCTTTTCCGGACCCAACCAAGAGACCCAGTACTTC. Variable domain in full (rest from reference TRBV7-2 and TRBJ2-5): GAGVSQSPSNKVTEKGKDVELRCDPISGHTALYWYRQSLGQGLEFLIYFQGNSAPDKSGLPSDRFSAERTGGSVSTLTIQRTQQEDSAVYLCASFSGPNQETQYFGPGTRLLVL.

This chain joins TRBV9 and TRBJ2-3; D is possibly TRBD1 (6 bases). V gave up 0 bases and J gave up 1 base, with 9 bases separating them. The CDR3 has 15 residues. Germline V lookup: CDR1 SGDLS, CDR2 YYNGEE. For the CDR3, the DNA is TGTGCCAGCAGCGTAGGTGGGGGCCGCACAGATACGCAGTATTTT. This codes for CASSVGGGRTDTQYF. Together with reference TRBV9 and TRBJ2-3, the CDR3 gives the full variable domain: DSGVTQTPKHLITATGQRVTLRCSPRSGDLSVYWYQQSLDQGLQFLIQYYNGEERAKGNILERFSAQQFPDLHSELNLSSLELGDSALYFCASSVGGGRTDTQYFGPGTRLTVL.

This chain connects TRBV7-2 to TRBJ2-7, with 14 positions matching TRBD2. The CDR3 is 16 residues long. The J segment lost 6 bases and the V segment lost 2 bases, leaving 6 bases of the junction unmatched. Germline V gene lookup returns CDR1 SGHTA and CDR2 FQGNSA. CDR3 region: CASSLNPGLAGGEQYF. The DNA for the CDR3 is TGTGCCAGCAGCTTAAACCCCGGACTAGCGGGGGGCGAGCAGTACTTC. The whole variable domain, filled in from reference TRBV7-2 and TRBJ2-7, reads GAGVSQSPSNKVTEKGKDVELRCDPISGHTALYWYRQSLGQGLEFLIYFQGNSAPDKSGLPSDRFSAERTGGSVSTLTIQRTQQEDSAVYLCASSLNPGLAGGEQYFGPGTRLTVT.

The chain carries TRBV11-3 and TRBJ2-1; 7 nucleotides align to TRBD2. In germline, CDR1 is SGHNT, CDR2 YENEEA. The CDR3 extends over 15 amino acids. Losses at the gene ends were 5 bases for V and 3 bases for J; bases not matched to a gene: 7. CDR3 nucleotide sequence: TGTGCCAGCAGCGAGAGCGGGGAACGCTACAATGAGCAGTTCTTC. The encoded protein is CASSESGERYNEQFF.

This clone showed up just once. This chain links TRBV7-9 with TRBJ1-6, with 8 bases identical to TRBD1. Germline V gene data show CDR1 as SEHNR and CDR2 as FQNEAQ (reference sequence). Germline trimming cut 6 bases from V and 11 bases from J; bases unmatched to any gene: 6. The CDR3 spans 13 residues. CDR3 residues: CASSLQGGTPLHF. DNA for the CDR3: TGTGCCAGCAGTTTACAGGGGGGAACACCCCTCCACTTT.

The CDR3 bases are TGTGCCAGCAGTAAAACCGGGAGCTCCTACAATGAGCAGTTCTTC. Translating it yields CASSKTGSSYNEQFF. J is TRBJ2-1 and V is TRBV2; D is possibly TRBD2 (6 bases). CDR3 length equals 15 residues. Germline V CDR1 and CDR2: SNHLY, FYNNEI. V was shortened by 5 bases and J by 0 bases, with 11 bases between the two germline ends.

In nucleotides, the CDR3 is TGTGCCAGTTCACAGATTCACACTGAAGCTTTCTTT. Translation gives CASSQIHTEAFF. V and J are TRBV7-9 and TRBJ1-1; D gene uncertain. V was shortened by 9 bases and J by 3 bases, with 11 bases between the two germline ends. Germline V gene lookup returns CDR1 SEHNR and CDR2 FQNEAQ (reference sequence). This CDR3 contains 12 residues.

This clone has a handful of counts. V is TRBV18 and J is TRBJ1-1; D is undetermined. Germline loops: CDR1 KGHSH, CDR2 LQKENI. The CDR3 spans 13 residues. The V and J ends lost 0 bases and 10 bases respectively, with 12 bases between them. DNA for the CDR3: TGTGCCAGCTCACCACCTGTCGCTAACGTAGCTTTCTTT. Translation gives CASSPPVANVAFF. Complete variable domain (other parts from reference TRBV18 and TRBJ1-1): NAGVMQNPRHLVRRRGQEARLRCSPMKGHSHVYWYRQLPEEGLKFMVYLQKENIIDESGMPKERFSAEFPKEGPSILRIQQVVRGDSAAYFCASSPPVANVAFFGQGTRLTVV.

As concerns this clone: One end of the junction does not line up with germline, which may come from a read error. The rearrangement joins TRBV7-2 to TRBJ2-2, with 10 bases aligning to TRBD2. This CDR3 has 14 residues. CDR1 is SGHTA, CDR2 FQGNSA, per germline. The CDR3 DNA is TGTGCCAGCAGCGTAGCGGGGGGTATCGGGGAGCTGTTTTTT. Protein sequence: CASSVAGGIGELFF.

The genes are TRBV5-1 and TRBJ1-3; D call uncertain. V gave up 1 base and J gave up 0 bases, with 5 bases separating them. CDR1 and CDR2 from the germline V gene are SGHRS and YFSETQ. The length of the CDR3 is 14 residues. The CDR3 is CASSLTASGNTIYF. The CDR3 nucleotides read TGCGCCAGCAGCTTGACGGCCTCTGGAAACACCATATATTTT.

This chain links TRBV4-2 with TRBJ2-3; 9 nucleotides match TRBD2. The J segment lost 7 bases and the V segment lost 4 bases, leaving 9 bases of the junction unmatched. Per the germline V gene, CDR1 is LGHNA and CDR2 is YNFKEQ. CDR3 length: 15 residues. The CDR3 DNA follows: TGTGCCAGCAGCCCCGAGGGAGCGGGGGGCCATACGCAGTATTTT. This sequence encodes CASSPEGAGGHTQYF.

The V gene is TRBV11-2, the J gene TRBJ1-1; a weak D match, TRBD1 (5 bases). V lost 3 bases, J lost 3 bases, and 11 bases lay in between. The CDR3 is made up of 14 amino acids. Germline CDR1 is SGHAT and CDR2 is FQNNGV. Here the CDR3 DNA reads TGTGCCAGCAGCTTCGGGGGTTTTGACACTGAAGCTTTCTTT. The encoded protein is CASSFGGFDTEAFF.

This chain uses TRBV4-1 with TRBJ1-5; D perhaps matches TRBD1 (5 bases). V was clipped by 0 bases and J by 9 bases, with 12 bases between them. Germline V gene data show CDR1 as MGHRA and CDR2 as YSYEKL. There are 14 residues in the CDR3. The CDR3 region is CASSQDTGVRPQHF. DNA of the CDR3: TGCGCCAGCAGCCAAGATACGGGGGTGAGGCCCCAGCATTTT.

The chain employs TRBV6-5 and TRBJ2-5, with a possible D match to TRBD1 (6 bases). Trimming took off 8 bases at V and 1 base at J, with 17 bases between the two ends. From germline, CDR1 is MNHEY and CDR2 SVGAGI. This CDR3 region has 15 residues. CDR3 DNA: TGTGCCAGCGGTTCGTGGGGGCACCCCCAAGAGACCCAGTACTTC. It yields the protein CASGSWGHPQETQYF.

The genes are TRBV5-4 and TRBJ2-3; D gene unclear. V was clipped by 0 bases and J by 3 bases, with 5 bases between them. Germline V gene sequence: CDR1 SGHNT, CDR2 YYREEE (reference sequence). This CDR3 spans 13 amino acids. The CDR3 region has the DNA TGTGCCAGCAGCTTGGACCAAACAGATACGCAGTATTTT. The encoded protein is CASSLDQTDTQYF.

This clone was found a few times. The chain joins TRBV6-5 to TRBJ2-7, with D possibly TRBD2 on 7 matching bases. CDR3 length: 12 amino acids. The germline V gene has CDR1 MNHEY and CDR2 SVGAGI. V was pared by 8 bases and J by 3 bases, with 11 bases between. This chain's CDR3 is CASVGGLYEQYF. In nucleotides, the CDR3 is TGTGCCAGCGTGGGGGGGCTCTACGAGCAGTACTTC.